This is a list of T cell receptor beta chains from one sample in a study of OX40 agonist ivuxolimab in advanced cancers. Some clones are missing from TCRdb's copy, which holds only in-frame ones; the method was immunoSEQ multiplex PCR. This table holds roughly 76,000 clones, just over 90% found once. Sequenced here: CD4+ or CD8+ T cells sorted from blood, sampled in a trial of the OX40 agonist ivuxolimab. These TCRs come from an adult with an advanced solid tumor such as melanoma, head and neck, liver or kidney cancer. The CDR3 runs from the conserved cysteine through the conserved F or W. A D gene is named only where the DNA matches it firmly. Expanded clones get a size class; other rows say once, few or many, or leave the size out.

TRBV27,NA,TRBJ2-3,NA,TGTGCCAGCAGAAGGGGCACAGATACGCAGTATTTT,CASRRGTDTQYF
TRBV7-9,NA,TRBJ1-4,NA,TGTGCCAGCAGCTTAGACTCCGGGCGAAGTAATGAAAAACTGTTTTTT,CASSLDSGRSNEKLFF
TRBV15,NA,TRBJ2-2,NA,TGTGCCACCAGCAGAGATAGGCCCACGAACACCGGGGAGCTGTTTTTT,CATSRDRPTNTGELFF
TRBV9,NA,TRBJ2-1,TRBD2,TGTGCCAGCAGCTCCGGACTAGCGGGCCTGTACAATGAGCAGTTCTTC,CASSSGLAGLYNEQFF
TRBV27,NA,TRBJ2-2,NA,TGTGCCAGCAGTCTCACAACATTGGGGCCGAACACCGGGGAGCTGTTTTTT,CASSLTTLGPNTGELFF
TRBV27,few,TRBJ1-2,NA,TGTGCCAGCAGTCCCCTCCCCCCCTATGGCTACACCTTC,CASSPLPPYGYTF
TRBV5-6,once,TRBJ2-1,NA,TGTGCCAGCAGCTTGGCGACAGCCCGCCGCACTGAGCAGTTCTTC,CASSLATARRTEQFF
TRBV27,NA,TRBJ2-7,TRBD1,TGTGCCAGCAGTCTCGCGGACAGGTTTACCTACGAGCAGTACTTC,CASSLADRFTYEQYF
TRBV4-1,once,TRBJ1-1,TRBD1,TGCGCCAGCAGCCCGGGACAGGGGAAGGGGACTGAAGCTTTCTTT,CASSPGQGKGTEAFF
TRBV4-3,NA,TRBJ1-1,NA,TGCGCCAGCAGCCCCGGCGGGGGGGGCACTGAAGCTTTCTTT,CASSPGGGGTEAFF
TRBV6-1,NA,TRBJ2-1,NA,TGTGCCAGCAGTGCCGGGGGAAACCAGTTCTTC,CASSAGGNQFF
TRBV19,NA,TRBJ2-1,NA,TGTGCCAGTAGTCCAGGGACCTCCTACAATGAGCAGTTCTTC,CASSPGTSYNEQFF
TRBV5-1,NA,TRBJ1-5,NA,TGCGCCAGCAGCTTACGGGGGAATCAAAATCAGCCCCAGCATTTT,CASSLRGNQNQPQHF
TRBV6-5,NA,TRBJ2-3,TRBD1,TGTGCCAGCAGTTACATGCAGGGGGCAGATACGCAGTATTTT,CASSYMQGADTQYF
TRBV4-3,once,TRBJ1-6,NA,TGCGCCAGCAGCCAAGAAACGGACGGCAGAACCTATAATTCACCCCTCCACTTT,CASSQETDGRTYNSPLHF
TRBV4-2,NA,TRBJ2-7,TRBD2,TGTGCCAGCAGCCAAGTAGCGGGGGGCCCCCCCAACGATTACGAGCAGTACTTC,CASSQVAGGPPNDYEQYF
TRBV7-9,NA,TRBJ2-7,TRBD1,TGTGCCAGCAGCTTAGGTGTGGACAGGGAGTACTACGAGCAGTACTTC,CASSLGVDREYYEQYF
TRBV7-2,NA,TRBJ1-6,NA,TGTGCCAGCAGCTTAGAGGGTGGGTGGGGTATATGGTCACCCCTCCACTTT,CASSLEGGWGIWSPLHF
TRBV19,NA,TRBJ1-1,NA,TGTGCCAGTAGTATAGTAAGCAGAGGAAACACTGAAGCTTTCTTT,CASSIVSRGNTEAFF
TRBV7-8,NA,TRBJ2-7,NA,TGTGCCAGCAGCTTATCGCTGATGGCCTACGAGCAGTACTTC,CASSLSLMAYEQYF